This entry features one T cell receptor beta chain sequence. The V gene lost 6 bases and the J gene lost 4 bases, with 10 bases spanning the gap. CDR1 is SNHLY, CDR2 FYNNEI, per germline. The CDR3 consists of 14 residues. Profiled with immunoSEQ multiplex PCR; TCRdb holds only in-frame clones, not every one. The sample holds approximately 260,000 clones, 70% to 85% seen once. The source of the sample is a study of blood T cell repertoires in COVID-19. This receptor was obtained from a woman of 80 years or more with acute or convalescent COVID-19. The rearrangement uses TRBV2 and TRBJ2-6, with a possible D match to TRBD2 (5 bases). What was sequenced was peripheral blood. This chain's CDR3 is CASSRSGGANVLTF. CDR3 nucleotide sequence: TGTGCCAGCAGCCGAAGCGGCGGGGCCAACGTCCTGACTTTC.